Listed here are 27 T cell receptor beta chains from one sample, sequenced in a study of T cell repertoires in cytomegalovirus infection. MiXCR was run by TCRdb on the reads, yielding one entry per CDR3 protein. Among 650,000 to 850,000 distinct CDR3 sequences listed, around 29% were seen once. These receptors' antigens are unknown. This specimen was cultured CD8+ T cells from PBMCs, taken from culture after CMV antigen stimulation. Receptor source: a human donor in good health (CMV status not recorded). Some clones in this sample may be carry-over from other donors' samples.

This clonotype came up a few times. The J gene is TRBJ1-1, the V gene TRBV7-9; tentatively, D is TRBD1 (5 bases). The CDR3 loop spans 14 amino acids. V lost 4 bases to trimming and J lost 4 bases, with 13 bases between them. Per the germline V gene, CDR1 is SEHNR and CDR2 is FQNEAQ (reference sequence). CDR3 amino acids: CASSSLQDPTEAFF. Here the CDR3 DNA reads TGTGCCAGCAGCTCGCTACAGGACCCCACTGAAGCTTTCTTT.

CDR3 nucleotide sequence: TGTGCCATCAGTGACGGGGGGCCCTACGAGCAGTACGTC. Translation gives CAISDGGPYEQYV. The chain recombines TRBV10-3 with TRBJ2-7; the D gene is possibly TRBD2 (7 bases). The CDR3 is 13 residues long. Germline V gives CDR1 ENHRY, CDR2 SYGVKD. V lost 3 bases and J lost 2, with 8 bases in between.

The chain has TRBV19 and TRBJ1-2; no firm D call. This CDR3 spans 12 amino acids. Germline-derived CDR1 and CDR2 are LNHDA and SQIVND (reference sequence). Between the trimmed V and J ends, which lost 6 bases and 2 bases, there was a span of 7 bases. Here the CDR3 reads CASRLENYGYTF. CDR3 sequence (DNA): TGTGCCAGTAGACTGGAGAACTATGGCTACACCTTC.

Only a few counts were recorded for this clonotype. This sequence joins TRBV7-9 and TRBJ1-2; no firm D call. With 5 bases removed from V and 12 bases from J, the gap between germline ends came to 10 bases. The CDR3 extends over 10 amino acids. The germline gives CDR1 SEHNR, CDR2 FQNEAQ (reference sequence). CDR3 protein: CASSPAVHTF. The CDR3 DNA is TGTGCCAGCAGCCCTGCCGTACACACCTTC.

The gene calls are TRBV29-1 and TRBJ2-2; the match to TRBD2 covers 7 bases. CDR1 and CDR2 (germline): SQVTM, ANQGSEA. The CDR3 runs 13 residues. V was pared by 7 bases and J by 5 bases, with 7 bases of the junction left unmatched. CDR3 amino acids: CSAAGERTGELFF. In DNA, the CDR3 is TGCAGCGCTGCGGGGGAAAGAACCGGGGAGCTGTTTTTT.

There are a few counts of this clonotype. The genes are TRBV7-8 and TRBJ2-3; 11 bases map to TRBD2. Germline V gene data show CDR1 as SGHVS and CDR2 as FQNEAQ. V lost 3 bases to trimming and J lost 0 bases; unmatched junction nucleotides: 5. The CDR3 sequence is 17 residues long. The chain's CDR3 is CASSFSGGAPSTDTQYF. For the CDR3, the DNA is TGTGCCAGCAGCTTTAGCGGGGGGGCCCCAAGCACAGATACGCAGTATTTT.

V is TRBV4-1 and J is TRBJ2-1, with 11 bases aligning to TRBD2. CDR1 and CDR2 from the germline V gene are MGHRA and YSYEKL. The CDR3 totals 17 residues. V was pared by 4 bases and J by 0 bases, with 5 bases of the junction left unmatched. The CDR3: CASSRIAGGPSYNEQFF. The CDR3 DNA sequence: TGCGCCAGCAGCCGTATAGCGGGAGGGCCCTCCTACAATGAGCAGTTCTTC.

This clonotype was recorded a few times. CDR3 in DNA: TGTGCCAGCAGTTTCTTGACAGGGATGAACACTGAAGCTTTCTTT. Its translation is CASSFLTGMNTEAFF. The chain combines TRBV27 with TRBJ1-1; 7 bases match TRBD1. Trimming cost V 3 bases and J 0 bases; bases outside gene matches: 4. Germline V gives CDR1 MNHEY, CDR2 SMNVEV (reference sequence). This CDR3 is built from 15 residues.

Notes on this clonotype: A much more abundant neighbour one base away suggests this may be a read error. J is TRBJ1-2 and V is TRBV7-2, with 7 bases lining up with TRBD1. The germline CDR1 and CDR2 sequences are SGHTA and FQGNSA. This CDR3 is 18 amino acids long. Written as DNA, the CDR3 is TGTGCCAGCAGCTTAGGGGTAAAGCGGGGACAGCTGGGCTATCGCTACACCTTC. Its protein is CASSLGVKRGQLGYRYTF.

The genes are TRBV5-1 and TRBJ2-5, with TRBD2 matching 12 bases. Germline lookup yields CDR1 SGHRS and CDR2 YFSETQ. The CDR3 totals 16 residues. The V gene end was trimmed by 5 bases and the J gene end by 0 bases; junction bases not matched to a gene: 5. The CDR3 DNA is TGCGCCAGCAGTCTCGGGACTAGCGGGTACCAAGAGACCCAGTACTTC. This sequence encodes CASSLGTSGYQETQYF.

This clonotype was counted only a few times. This chain connects TRBV11-3 to TRBJ2-2; the match to TRBD1 covers 10 bases. Losses at the gene ends were 5 bases for V and 4 bases for J; bases not matched to a gene: 7. The CDR3 contains 16 residues. CDR1 and CDR2 from the germline V gene are SGHNT and YENEEA. This chain's CDR3 is CASSGRDRGSTGELFF. In nucleotides, the CDR3 is TGTGCCAGCAGCGGCCGGGACAGGGGTAGCACCGGGGAGCTGTTTTTT. The entire variable domain, with the rest obtained from reference TRBV11-3 and TRBJ2-2, is as follows: EAGVVQSPRYKIIEKKQPVAFWCNPISGHNTLYWYLQNLGQGPELLIRYENEEAVDDSQLPKDRFSAERLKGVDSTLKIQPAELGDSAVYLCASSGRDRGSTGELFFGEGSRLTVL.

The chain has TRBV27 and TRBJ2-3, with 8 positions matching TRBD2. This CDR3 region has 14 residues. CDR1 is MNHEY, CDR2 SMNVEV, per germline (reference sequence). Trimming cost V 7 bases and J 4 bases; bases outside gene matches: 7. Written as DNA, the CDR3 is TGTGCCAGCAAAGCCGGGACTAGGGCAGATACGCAGTATTTT. Translated, it gives CASKAGTRADTQYF.

Comment on this clonotype: Mismatch with germline at one junction end may stem from a read error. The J gene is TRBJ2-1, the V gene TRBV28; 12 bases line up with TRBD2. CDR3 length equals 15 residues. Germline lookup yields CDR1 MDHEN and CDR2 SYDVKM. CDR3 sequence reads: CVSSSGLAGDNEQFF. CDR3 DNA sequence: TGTGTCAGCAGTTCGGGACTAGCGGGCGACAATGAGCAGTTCTTC.

The chain uses TRBV29-1 and TRBJ2-1, with TRBD2 identical over 10 bases. The CDR3 is made up of 15 amino acids. Germline CDR1 is SQVTM and CDR2 is ANQGSEA. J gave up 4 bases and V 0 bases, and 3 bases lay outside the gene matches. CDR3 loop: CSVEDLTSGYNEQFF. For the CDR3, the DNA is TGCAGCGTTGAAGATCTGACTAGCGGGTACAATGAGCAGTTCTTC.

This clonotype was seen at least ten times. J is TRBJ2-7 and V is TRBV11-2; TRBD2 matches 10 bases. Per germline, CDR1 SGHAT and CDR2 FQNNGV. The CDR3 consists of 19 residues. J was trimmed by 2 bases and V by 1 base; bases with no gene match: 14. The CDR3 DNA is TGTGCCAGCAGCTTAGCCGACCCACCATATAGCGGGGGGCCCTACGAGCAGTACTTC. Amino acid sequence: CASSLADPPYSGGPYEQYF.

The table lists this clonotype with a few counts. The chain uses TRBV15 and TRBJ2-7, with 10 positions matching TRBD1. Germline assignment: CDR1 LNHNV and CDR2 YYDKDF (reference sequence). V lost 3 bases to trimming and J lost 5 bases; unmatched junction nucleotides: 7. The CDR3 contains 15 residues. The CDR3 sequence: CATSRGTGVTDEQYF. As DNA, the CDR3 is TGTGCCACCAGCAGGGGGACAGGGGTGACCGACGAGCAGTACTTC. Full variable domain (remainder filled in from reference TRBV15 and TRBJ2-7): DAMVIQNPRYQVTQFGKPVTLSCSQTLNHNVMYWYQQKSSQAPKLLFHYYDKDFNNEADTPDNFQSRRPNTSFCFLDIRSPGLGDTAMYLCATSRGTGVTDEQYFGPGTRLTVT.

The chain joins TRBV6-2 or TRBV6-3 to TRBJ1-1; possibly TRBD1 for D (5 bases). This CDR3 is built from 16 residues. Looked up from germline, CDR1 is MNHEY and CDR2 is SVGEGT. The germline V and J ends were trimmed by 2 bases and 11 bases, with 24 bases remaining between them. The CDR3 coding sequence is TGTGCCAGCAGTTACGTGAGGCGTCAGGGAGAATTATCGGCTTTCTTT. Translation gives CASSYVRRQGELSAFF.

This chain connects TRBV10-3 to TRBJ1-1; no clear D. The CDR3 has 13 amino acids. Between the trimmed V and J ends, which lost 10 bases and 0 bases, there was a span of 12 bases. Looked up from germline, CDR1 is ENHRY and CDR2 is SYGVKD. CDR3 bases: TGTGCCAGGAGCGAGGGCTTGAACACTGAAGCTTTCTTT. It encodes CARSEGLNTEAFF.

The V gene is TRBV2, the J gene TRBJ2-4; 7 bases are a match to TRBD2. CDR1 is SNHLY, CDR2 FYNNEI, per germline. The V segment lost 6 bases and the J segment 5 bases; nucleotides outside the gene matches: 7. The CDR3 spans 14 residues. The CDR3 loop is CASSGAGLQNIQYF. CDR3 DNA: TGTGCCAGCAGCGGAGCGGGGTTACAAAACATTCAGTACTTC. Complete variable domain (other parts from reference TRBV2 and TRBJ2-4): EPEVTQTPSHQVTQMGQEVILRCVPISNHLYFYWYRQILGQKVEFLVSFYNNEISEKSEIFDDQFSVERPDGSNFTLKIRSTKLEDSAMYFCASSGAGLQNIQYFGAGTRLSVL.

This chain joins TRBV6-5 and TRBJ2-5; 9 nucleotides match TRBD2. J gave up 5 bases and V 2 bases, and 6 bases lay outside the gene matches. Germline V gives CDR1 MNHEY, CDR2 SVGAGI. The CDR3 is made up of 15 amino acids. The CDR3 DNA sequence: TGTGCCAGCAGTTACGCTAGCGGGGACATCGAGACCCAGTACTTC. It encodes CASSYASGDIETQYF.

The V call is TRBV27, the J call TRBJ1-1; 7 nucleotides match TRBD1. CDR3 length: 14 residues. The germline CDR1 and CDR2 sequences are MNHEY and SMNVEV (reference sequence). V shed 11 bases, J shed 5 bases, and the junction held 14 bases outside the gene matches. The CDR3 loop reads CASSRAGGRTEAFF. DNA of the CDR3: TGTGCCTCTAGTAGAGCAGGGGGTAGGACTGAAGCTTTCTTT.

This clonotype came up many times. The genes are TRBV7-9 and TRBJ1-4, with no clear D. The CDR3 contains 16 residues. V gave up 2 bases and J gave up 0 bases, with 10 bases separating them. Germline V gene sequence: CDR1 SEHNR, CDR2 FQNEAQ (reference sequence). The CDR3 sequence: CASSLLALATNEKLFF. CDR3 DNA sequence: TGTGCCAGCAGCTTACTAGCTCTTGCAACTAATGAAAAACTGTTTTTT.

This clonotype qualifies as medium-sized. The rearrangement uses TRBV7-8 and TRBJ2-2; D is possibly TRBD1 (5 bases). V dropped 1 base and J dropped 1 base, with 13 bases sitting between them. Germline V gene lookup returns CDR1 SGHVS and CDR2 FQNEAQ. The CDR3 totals 17 residues. Written as DNA, the CDR3 is TGTGCCAGCAGCTTAGGGGGTGGGGCCCGGAACACCGGGGAGCTGTTTTTT. Residues: CASSLGGGARNTGELFF.

Only a few counts were recorded for this clonotype. The chain recombines TRBV7-6 with TRBJ2-5; the D is unclear. V was cut by 7 bases and J by 5 bases, with 20 bases left in between. The CDR3 is 15 residues long. Germline V gene data show CDR1 as SGHVS and CDR2 as FNYEAQ. DNA for the CDR3: TGTGCCAGCAAGCTTAGAGGCAGCCCTGAGGAGACCCAGTACTTC. Translated: CASKLRGSPEETQYF.

This sequence joins TRBV12-3 or TRBV12-4 and TRBJ2-1; possibly TRBD2 for D (6 bases). This CDR3 has 15 amino acids. Trimming removed 5 bases from V and 7 bases from J, with 18 bases in between. CDR3 sequence: CASSPSPGTENEQFF. The CDR3 DNA is TGTGCCAGCAGTCCATCCCCGGGGACTGAAAATGAGCAGTTCTTC.

The chain links TRBV6-5 to TRBJ1-3; 9 bases match TRBD1. Germline trimming cut 6 bases from V and 3 bases from J; bases unmatched to any gene: 9. Per the germline V gene, CDR1 is MNHEY and CDR2 is SVGAGI. The CDR3 runs 16 residues. The CDR3 spells CASRPQQGAGGNTIYF. The CDR3 nucleotides are TGTGCCAGCAGACCACAACAGGGGGCGGGTGGAAACACCATATATTTT.

The CDR3 reads CASSSTRGNSPLHF. As DNA, the CDR3 is TGTGCCAGCAGCTCTACCAGGGGTAACTCACCCCTCCACTTT. The genes are TRBV5-4 and TRBJ1-6; D perhaps matches TRBD1 (6 bases). This CDR3 is built from 14 residues. Germline CDR1 SGHNT, CDR2 YYREEE (reference sequence). V dropped 3 bases and J dropped 10 bases, with 14 bases sitting between them.